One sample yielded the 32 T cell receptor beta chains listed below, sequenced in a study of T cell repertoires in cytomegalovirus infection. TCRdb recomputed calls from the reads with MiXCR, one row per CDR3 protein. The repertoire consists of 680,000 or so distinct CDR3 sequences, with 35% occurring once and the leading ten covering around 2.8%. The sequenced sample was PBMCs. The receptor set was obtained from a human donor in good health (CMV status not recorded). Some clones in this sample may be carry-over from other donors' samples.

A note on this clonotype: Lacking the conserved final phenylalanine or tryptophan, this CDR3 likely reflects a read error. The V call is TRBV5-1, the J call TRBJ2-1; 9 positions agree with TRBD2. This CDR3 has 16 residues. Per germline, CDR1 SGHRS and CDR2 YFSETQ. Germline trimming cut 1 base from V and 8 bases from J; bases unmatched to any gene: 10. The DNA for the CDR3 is TGCGCCAGCAGCTTGCCTAGCGGGATTGGGAGGGATGAGCAGTTCTTA. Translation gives CASSLPSGIGRDEQFL.

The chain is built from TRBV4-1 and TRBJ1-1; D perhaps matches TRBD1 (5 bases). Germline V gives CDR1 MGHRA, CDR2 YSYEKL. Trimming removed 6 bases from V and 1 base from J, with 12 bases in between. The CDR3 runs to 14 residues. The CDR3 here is CASRRDDGNTEAFF. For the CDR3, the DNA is TGCGCCAGCAGGCGGGACGATGGGAACACTGAAGCTTTCTTT.

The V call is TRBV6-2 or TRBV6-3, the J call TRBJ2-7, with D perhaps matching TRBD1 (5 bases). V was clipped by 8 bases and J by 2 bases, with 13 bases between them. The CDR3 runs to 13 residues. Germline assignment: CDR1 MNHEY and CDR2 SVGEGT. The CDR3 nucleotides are TGTGCCAGCGGAGAAAAGGGGCCCTACGAGCAGTACTTC. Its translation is CASGEKGPYEQYF.

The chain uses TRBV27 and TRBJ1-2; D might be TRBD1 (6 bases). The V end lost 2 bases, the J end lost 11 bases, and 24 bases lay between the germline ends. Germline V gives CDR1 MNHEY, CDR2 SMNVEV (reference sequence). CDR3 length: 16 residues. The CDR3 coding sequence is TGTGCCAGCAGTTTAAACCCCACCAACAGGGCTCCGAGGTACACCTTC. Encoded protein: CASSLNPTNRAPRYTF.

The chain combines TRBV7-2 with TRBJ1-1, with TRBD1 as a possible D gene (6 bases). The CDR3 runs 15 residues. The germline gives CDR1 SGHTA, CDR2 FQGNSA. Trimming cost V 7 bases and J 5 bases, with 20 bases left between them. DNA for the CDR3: TGTGCCAGCAAGTTAGGGGGGAGGGCGGGGACTGAAGCTTTCTTT. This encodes CASKLGGRAGTEAFF.

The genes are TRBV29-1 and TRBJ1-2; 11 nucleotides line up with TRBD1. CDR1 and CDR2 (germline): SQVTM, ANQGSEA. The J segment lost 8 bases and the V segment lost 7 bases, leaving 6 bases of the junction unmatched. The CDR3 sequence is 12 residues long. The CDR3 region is CSAGQGAQGYTF. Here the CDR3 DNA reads TGCAGCGCAGGACAGGGGGCGCAGGGCTACACCTTC. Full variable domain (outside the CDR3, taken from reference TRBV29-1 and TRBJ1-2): SAVISQKPSRDICQRGTSLTIQCQVDSQVTMMFWYRQQPGQSLTLIATANQGSEATYESGFVIDKFPISRPNLTFSTLTVSNMSPEDSSIYLCSAGQGAQGYTFGSGTRLTVV.

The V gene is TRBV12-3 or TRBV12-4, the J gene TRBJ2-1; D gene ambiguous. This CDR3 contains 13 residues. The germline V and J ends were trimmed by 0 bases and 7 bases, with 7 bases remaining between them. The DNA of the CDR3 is TGTGCCAGCAGTTTAGCGAAGGTGAATGAGCAGTTCTTC. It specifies CASSLAKVNEQFF.

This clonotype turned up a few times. The CDR3 loop is CATSRGAGTEKLFF. The CDR3 nucleotides read TGTGCCACCAGCCGTGGGGCGGGGACGGAAAAACTGTTTTTT. V usage is TRBV15 and J usage is TRBJ1-4, with D possibly matching TRBD1 (5 bases). Per germline, CDR1 LNHNV and CDR2 YYDKDF (reference sequence). V dropped 5 bases and J dropped 8 bases, with 15 bases sitting between them. The CDR3 is 14 amino acids.

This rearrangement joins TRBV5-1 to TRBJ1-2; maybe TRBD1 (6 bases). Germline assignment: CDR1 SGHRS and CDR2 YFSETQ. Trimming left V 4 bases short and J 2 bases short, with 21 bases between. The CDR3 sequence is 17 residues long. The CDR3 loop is CASSPRPGGSPNYGYTF. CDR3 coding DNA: TGCGCCAGCAGCCCTCGTCCCGGGGGCTCGCCCAACTATGGCTACACCTTC.

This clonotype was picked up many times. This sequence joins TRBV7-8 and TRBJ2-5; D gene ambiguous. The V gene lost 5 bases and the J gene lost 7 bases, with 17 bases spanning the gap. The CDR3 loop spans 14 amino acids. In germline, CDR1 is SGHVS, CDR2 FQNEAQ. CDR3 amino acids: CASSPGPDLGTQYF. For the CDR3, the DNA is TGTGCCAGCAGCCCAGGTCCGGACCTGGGGACCCAGTACTTC.

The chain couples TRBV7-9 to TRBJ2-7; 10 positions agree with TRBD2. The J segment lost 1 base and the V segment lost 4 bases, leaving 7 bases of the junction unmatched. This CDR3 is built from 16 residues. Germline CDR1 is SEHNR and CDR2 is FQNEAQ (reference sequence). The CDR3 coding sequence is TGTGCCAGCAGCTCCAATAGCGGGAGGCCTTCCTACGAGCAGTACTTC. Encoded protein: CASSSNSGRPSYEQYF.

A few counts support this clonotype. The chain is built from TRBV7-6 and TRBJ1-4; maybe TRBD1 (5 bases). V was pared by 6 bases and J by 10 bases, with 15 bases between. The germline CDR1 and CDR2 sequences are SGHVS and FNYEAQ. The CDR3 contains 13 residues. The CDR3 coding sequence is TGTGCCAGCAGTTACGGACTTGGGGGAAAACTGTTTTTT. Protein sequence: CASSYGLGGKLFF.

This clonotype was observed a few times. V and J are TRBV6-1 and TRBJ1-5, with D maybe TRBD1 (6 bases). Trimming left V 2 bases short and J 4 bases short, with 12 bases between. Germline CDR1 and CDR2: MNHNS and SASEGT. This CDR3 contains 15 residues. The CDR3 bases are TGTGCCAGCAGTGAAAGGGGGGGCGCGAATCAGCCCCAGCATTTT. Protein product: CASSERGGANQPQHF.

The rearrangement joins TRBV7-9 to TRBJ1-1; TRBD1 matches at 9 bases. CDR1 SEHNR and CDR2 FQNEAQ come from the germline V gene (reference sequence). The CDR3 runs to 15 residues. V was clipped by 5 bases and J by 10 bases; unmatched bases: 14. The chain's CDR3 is CASSARDRAARGAFF. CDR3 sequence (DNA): TGTGCCAGCAGCGCCCGGGACAGGGCCGCGAGAGGAGCTTTCTTT.

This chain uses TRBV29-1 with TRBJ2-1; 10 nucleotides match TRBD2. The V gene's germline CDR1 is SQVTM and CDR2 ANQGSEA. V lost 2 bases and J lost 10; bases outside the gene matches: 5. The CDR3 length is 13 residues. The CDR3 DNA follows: TGCAGCGTTGAACCTAGCGGGGGTTTCGAGCAGTTCTTC. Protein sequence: CSVEPSGGFEQFF.

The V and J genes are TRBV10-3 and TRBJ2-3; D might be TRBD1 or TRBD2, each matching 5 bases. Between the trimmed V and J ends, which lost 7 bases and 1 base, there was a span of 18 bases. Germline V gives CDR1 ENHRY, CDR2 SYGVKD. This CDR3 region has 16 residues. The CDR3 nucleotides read TGTGCCATCAATGATGGGACGGCCCTTGGCACAGATACGCAGTATTTT. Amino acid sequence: CAINDGTALGTDTQYF.

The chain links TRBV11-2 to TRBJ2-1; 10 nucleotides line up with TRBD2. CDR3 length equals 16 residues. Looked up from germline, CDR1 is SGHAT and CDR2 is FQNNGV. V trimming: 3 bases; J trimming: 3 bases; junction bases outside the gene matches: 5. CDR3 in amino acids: CASSLWASGSYNEQFF. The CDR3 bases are TGTGCCAGCAGCTTGTGGGCTAGCGGGAGCTACAATGAGCAGTTCTTC.

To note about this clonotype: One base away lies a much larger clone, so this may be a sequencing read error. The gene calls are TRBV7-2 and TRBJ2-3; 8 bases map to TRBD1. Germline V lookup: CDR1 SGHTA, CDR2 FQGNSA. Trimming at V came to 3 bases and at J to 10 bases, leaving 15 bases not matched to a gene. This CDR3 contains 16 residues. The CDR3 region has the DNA TGTGCCAGCAGCTTTGGCGTCCGGGACAGGACTTCTGCGCAGTATTTT. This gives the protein CASSFGVRDRTSAQYF.

The CDR3 nucleotides read TGTGCCAGCAGCACGTGGACCCGGAGAGGCACTGAAGCTTTCTTT. Encoded protein: CASSTWTRRGTEAFF. The chain has TRBV5-6 and TRBJ1-1; D gene ambiguous. This CDR3 contains 15 residues. V was clipped by 4 bases and J by 4 bases, with 17 bases between them. Germline CDR1 is SGHDT and CDR2 is YYEEEE. Using reference TRBV5-6 and TRBJ1-1 for the parts outside the CDR3, the full variable domain is DAGVTQSPTHLIKTRGQQVTLRCSPKSGHDTVSWYQQALGQGPQFIFQYYEEEERQRGNFPDRFSGHQFPNYSSELNVNALLLGDSALYLCASSTWTRRGTEAFFGQGTRLTVV.

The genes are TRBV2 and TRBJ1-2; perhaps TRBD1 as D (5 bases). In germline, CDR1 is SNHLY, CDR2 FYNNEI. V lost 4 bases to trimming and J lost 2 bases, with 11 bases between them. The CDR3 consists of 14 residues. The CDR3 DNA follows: TGTGCCAGCAGTGGCACAGGTGCCAACTATGGCTACACCTTC. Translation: CASSGTGANYGYTF.

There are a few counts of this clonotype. In DNA, the CDR3 is TGTGCCAGCTCACCGATAATACCTAATGAGCAGTTCTTC. This sequence encodes CASSPIIPNEQFF. This chain joins TRBV18 and TRBJ2-1; no reliable D call. The germline V gene has CDR1 KGHSH and CDR2 LQKENI. There are 13 residues in the CDR3. Trimming took 3 bases from V and 7 from J, leaving 10 bases between them.

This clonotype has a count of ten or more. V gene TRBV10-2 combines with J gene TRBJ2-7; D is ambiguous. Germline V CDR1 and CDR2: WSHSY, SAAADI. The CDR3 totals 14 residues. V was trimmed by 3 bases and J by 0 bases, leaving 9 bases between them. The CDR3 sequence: CASSDPIFSYEQYF. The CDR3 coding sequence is TGCGCCAGCAGTGACCCCATATTCTCCTACGAGCAGTACTTC.

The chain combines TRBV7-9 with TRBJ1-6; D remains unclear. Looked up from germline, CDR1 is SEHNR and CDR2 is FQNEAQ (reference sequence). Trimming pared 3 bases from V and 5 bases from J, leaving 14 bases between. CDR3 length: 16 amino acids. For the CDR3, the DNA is TGTGCCAGCAGCTTTCCGGCCTCAGACAATAATTCACCCCTCCACTTT. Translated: CASSFPASDNNSPLHF.

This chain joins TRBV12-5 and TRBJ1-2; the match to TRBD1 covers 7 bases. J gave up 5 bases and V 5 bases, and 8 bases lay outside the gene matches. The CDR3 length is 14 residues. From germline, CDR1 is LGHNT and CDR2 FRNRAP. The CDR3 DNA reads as TGTGCTAGTGGTCCTGGGACAGCACAATATGGCTACACCTTC. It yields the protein CASGPGTAQYGYTF.

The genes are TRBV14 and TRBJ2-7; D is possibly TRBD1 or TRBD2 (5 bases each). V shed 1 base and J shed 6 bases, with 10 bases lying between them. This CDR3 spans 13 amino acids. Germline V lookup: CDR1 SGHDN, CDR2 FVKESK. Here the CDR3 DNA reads TGTGCCAGCAGCCAAGCAGGGACCGGCGAGCAGTACTTC. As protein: CASSQAGTGEQYF.

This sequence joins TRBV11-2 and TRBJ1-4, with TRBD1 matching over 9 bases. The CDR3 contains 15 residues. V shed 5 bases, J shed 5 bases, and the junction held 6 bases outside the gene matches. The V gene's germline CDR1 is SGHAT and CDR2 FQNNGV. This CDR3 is CASSPRDRENEKLFF. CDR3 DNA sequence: TGTGCCAGCAGCCCACGGGACAGGGAAAATGAAAAACTGTTTTTT.

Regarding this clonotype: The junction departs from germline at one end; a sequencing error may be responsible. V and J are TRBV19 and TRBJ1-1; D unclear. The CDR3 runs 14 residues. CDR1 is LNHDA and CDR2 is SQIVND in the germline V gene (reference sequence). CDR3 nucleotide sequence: TGTGCCAGTAGTCCCCCCAGAATGAACACTGAATCTTTCTTT. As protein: CASSPPRMNTESFF.

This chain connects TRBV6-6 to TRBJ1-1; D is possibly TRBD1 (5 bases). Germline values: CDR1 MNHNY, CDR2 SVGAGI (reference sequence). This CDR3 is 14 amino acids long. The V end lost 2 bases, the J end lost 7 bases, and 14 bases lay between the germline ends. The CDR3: CASSYRRDRSEAFF. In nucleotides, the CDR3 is TGTGCCAGCAGTTACCGAAGGGACCGGAGTGAAGCTTTCTTT.

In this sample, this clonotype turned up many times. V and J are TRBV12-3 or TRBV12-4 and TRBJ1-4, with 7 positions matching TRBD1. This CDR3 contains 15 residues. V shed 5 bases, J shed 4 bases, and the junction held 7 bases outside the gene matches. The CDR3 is CASSKSGTDNEKLFF. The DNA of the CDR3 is TGTGCCAGCAGTAAATCCGGGACAGATAATGAAAAACTGTTTTTT.

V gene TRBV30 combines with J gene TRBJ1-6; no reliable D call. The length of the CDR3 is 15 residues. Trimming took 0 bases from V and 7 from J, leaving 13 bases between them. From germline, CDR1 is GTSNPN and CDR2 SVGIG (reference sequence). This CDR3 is CAWSVSRLRNSPLHF. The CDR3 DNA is TGTGCCTGGAGTGTTTCCCGACTAAGAAATTCACCCCTCCACTTT.

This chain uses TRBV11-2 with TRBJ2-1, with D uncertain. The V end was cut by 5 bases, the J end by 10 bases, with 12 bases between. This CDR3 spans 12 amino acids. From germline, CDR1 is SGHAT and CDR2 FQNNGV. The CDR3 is CASSSPLSEQFF. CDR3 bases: TGTGCCAGCAGCAGCCCGCTAAGCGAGCAGTTCTTC.

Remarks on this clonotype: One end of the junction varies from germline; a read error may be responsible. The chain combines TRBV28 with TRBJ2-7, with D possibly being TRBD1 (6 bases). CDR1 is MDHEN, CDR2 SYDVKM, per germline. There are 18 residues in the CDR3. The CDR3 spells CPSSLGFGQKSGVYEQYF. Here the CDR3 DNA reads TGTCCCAGCAGTTTGGGGTTTGGACAGAAGAGTGGGGTTTACGAGCAGTACTTC.